The next 31 T cell receptor beta chains were all read from a single sample in a study of T cell repertoires in cytomegalovirus infection. TCRdb processed the reads anew with MiXCR; each CDR3 protein has one entry. The sample includes hundreds of thousands of distinct CDR3 sequences, under 20% of them seen just once. Sequenced: PBMCs. The receptors were gathered from a human donor in good health (CMV status not recorded). Some clones in this sample may be carry-over from other donors' samples.

This clonotype was seen ten or more times. This chain links TRBV28 with TRBJ2-7, with TRBD2 matching 9 bases. Per germline, CDR1 MDHEN and CDR2 SYDVKM. J lost 0 bases, V lost 4 bases, and 10 bases had no gene match. The CDR3 loop spans 17 amino acids. The CDR3 nucleotides are TGTGCCAGCAGTTCCGCACCTAGCGGGATTAGCTCCTACGAGCAGTACTTC. Amino acids: CASSSAPSGISSYEQYF.

This chain joins TRBV27 and TRBJ1-5; 7 positions match TRBD1. Looked up from germline, CDR1 is MNHEY and CDR2 is SMNVEV (reference sequence). V gave up 4 bases and J gave up 4 bases; unmatched junction bases: 4. This CDR3 contains 14 residues. The CDR3 loop reads CASSSDRLNQPQHF. DNA for the CDR3: TGTGCCAGCAGTTCGGACAGGTTAAATCAGCCCCAGCATTTT.

This clonotype was seen ten or more times. The rearrangement uses TRBV20-1 and TRBJ2-7, with D hard to call. Per germline, CDR1 DFQATT and CDR2 SNEGSKA (reference sequence). CDR3 length: 11 amino acids. Trimming removed 0 bases from V and 2 bases from J, with 2 bases in between. The CDR3 is CSAREAYEQYF. The CDR3 bases are TGCAGTGCTAGAGAGGCCTACGAGCAGTACTTC.

This clonotype was seen more than once but under ten times. The V and J genes are TRBV6-1 and TRBJ1-1; no clear D gene. Germline loops: CDR1 MNHNS, CDR2 SASEGT. CDR3 size: 14 residues. The germline V and J ends were trimmed by 5 bases and 5 bases, with 15 bases remaining between them. The CDR3 loop reads CASSPDGVLTEAFF. CDR3 coding DNA: TGTGCCAGCAGTCCCGATGGGGTCCTAACTGAAGCTTTCTTT.

V usage is TRBV7-6 and J usage is TRBJ2-1; the D is unclear. The CDR3 extends over 12 amino acids. Per germline, CDR1 SGHVS and CDR2 FNYEAQ. V shed 1 base and J shed 7 bases, with 5 bases lying between them. CDR3 sequence reads: CASSLVENEQFF. The CDR3 DNA reads as TGTGCCAGCAGCTTAGTTGAGAATGAGCAGTTCTTC.

This clonotype was seen a handful of times. As DNA, the CDR3 is TGTGCCAGCAGGATTACAGGGTCAGGGAATGAGCAGTTCTTC. Translation gives CASRITGSGNEQFF. The chain joins TRBV6-2 or TRBV6-3 to TRBJ2-1; D perhaps matches TRBD1 (6 bases). CDR1 is MNHEY, CDR2 SVGEGT, per germline. The CDR3 totals 14 residues. Trimming shortened V by 6 bases and J by 7 bases, and 16 bases separated the two germline ends.

The sample holds many counts of this clonotype. This chain joins TRBV7-2 and TRBJ1-6; a weak D match, TRBD1 (5 bases). V was pared by 1 base and J by 4 bases, with 23 bases between. Looked up from germline, CDR1 is SGHTA and CDR2 is FQGNSA. The CDR3 covers 20 residues. Written as DNA, the CDR3 is TGTGCCAGCAGCTTAGACGGTTTAGTTTTTAGGGGAGCTTATAATTCACCCCTCCACTTT. Its translation: CASSLDGLVFRGAYNSPLHF. Combining the CDR3 with reference TRBV7-2 and TRBJ1-6 gives the whole variable domain GAGVSQSPSNKVTEKGKDVELRCDPISGHTALYWYRQSLGQGLEFLIYFQGNSAPDKSGLPSDRFSAERTGGSVSTLTIQRTQQEDSAVYLCASSLDGLVFRGAYNSPLHFGNGTRLTVT.

This clonotype has more than one count but fewer than ten. As DNA, the CDR3 is TGTGCCAGCAGTTTATGGGGAGGGGCGGCGGGTCAGCCCCAGCATTTT. Protein: CASSLWGGAAGQPQHF. The gene calls are TRBV28 and TRBJ1-5; the D gene is possibly TRBD1 (5 bases). This CDR3 contains 16 residues. Germline assignment: CDR1 MDHEN and CDR2 SYDVKM. The V and J ends lost 0 bases and 6 bases respectively, with 15 bases between them.

Notes on this clonotype: Compared with germline, one end of the junction differs, possibly owing to a read error. The rearrangement links TRBV7-9 to TRBJ1-2; 9 bases are a match to TRBD1. Germline assignment: CDR1 SEHNR and CDR2 FQNEAQ (reference sequence). The CDR3 totals 15 residues. The CDR3 protein is CASILPRTGVNGYTF. The CDR3 nucleotides read TGTGCCAGCATCTTACCTCGGACAGGGGTCAACGGCTACACCTTC. The full variable domain, completed using reference TRBV7-9 and TRBJ1-2, is DTGVSQNPRHKITKRGQNVTFRCDPISEHNRLYWYRQTLGQGPEFLTYFQNEAQLEKSRLLSDRFSAERPKGSFSTLEIQRTEQGDSAMYLCASILPRTGVNGYTFGSGTRLTVV.

This clonotype was found a few times. J is TRBJ2-7 and V is TRBV4-1, with a tentative D call TRBD2 (6 bases). Germline assignment: CDR1 MGHRA and CDR2 YSYEKL. Trimming cost V 8 bases and J 2 bases, with 16 bases left between them. This CDR3 has 14 amino acids. In DNA form, the CDR3 reads TGCGCCAGCCACCCATCGGGGAGGCCCTACGAGCAGTACTTC. This encodes CASHPSGRPYEQYF.

This clonotype was observed a few times. V gene TRBV12-3 or TRBV12-4 combines with J gene TRBJ1-1; D perhaps matches TRBD1 (6 bases). CDR3 length: 14 amino acids. V lost 6 bases and J lost 5, with 16 bases in between. CDR3: CASRAQGYGTEAFF. CDR3 bases: TGTGCCAGCAGGGCCCAGGGGTACGGGACTGAAGCTTTCTTT.

This clonotype came up many times. J is TRBJ2-2 and V is TRBV7-9, with D possibly matching TRBD2 (6 bases). The ends were cut back, 0 bases at V and 8 bases at J, with 16 bases in the middle. There are 16 residues in the CDR3. Germline-derived CDR1 and CDR2 are SEHNR and FQNEAQ (reference sequence). The CDR3 loop reads CASSLALGLPAGELFF. CDR3 nucleotide sequence: TGTGCCAGCAGCTTAGCGCTGGGACTTCCTGCTGGGGAGCTGTTTTTT.

This clonotype was counted only a few times. The V and J genes are TRBV7-6 and TRBJ2-2; 8 bases are a match to TRBD2. CDR1 SGHVS and CDR2 FNYEAQ come from the germline V gene. The CDR3 consists of 16 residues. With 5 bases clipped from V and 4 bases from J, the junction kept 9 bases outside the gene matches. The DNA for the CDR3 is TGTGCCAGCAGCCCCCACGGGAGGGGGGGCACCGGGGAGCTGTTTTTT. Translation gives CASSPHGRGGTGELFF. Combining the CDR3 with reference TRBV7-6 and TRBJ2-2 gives the whole variable domain GAGVSQSPRYKVTKRGQDVALRCDPISGHVSLYWYRQALGQGPEFLTYFNYEAQQDKSGLPNDRFSAERPEGSISTLTIQRTEQRDSAMYRCASSPHGRGGTGELFFGEGSRLTVL.

J is TRBJ2-7 and V is TRBV28; the D is unclear. V lost 3 bases, J lost 0 bases, and 15 bases lay in between. The CDR3 runs 16 residues. CDR1 is MDHEN, CDR2 SYDVKM, per germline. The CDR3 DNA reads as TGTGCCAGCAGTTTCGCCGGACGAACTTCCTCCTACGAGCAGTACTTC. Amino acid sequence: CASSFAGRTSSYEQYF.

This clonotype was seen repeatedly, ten times or more. This chain joins TRBV11-2 and TRBJ2-1; D not certain. The CDR3 runs to 14 residues. Germline CDR1 is SGHAT and CDR2 is FQNNGV. V lost 4 bases to trimming and J lost 10 bases, with 17 bases between them. In DNA, the CDR3 is TGTGCCAGCAGCTCGCTTCAGGATCTGTTCGAGCAGTTCTTC. Translation: CASSSLQDLFEQFF.

The rearrangement uses TRBV28 and TRBJ2-1; 9 bases align to TRBD2. The CDR3 loop spans 16 amino acids. V lost 1 base and J lost 7; bases outside the gene matches: 8. Germline V lookup: CDR1 MDHEN, CDR2 SYDVKM. For the CDR3, the DNA is TGTGCCAGCAGTTTATTCGGCGGGGGGGCGTCTAATGAGCAGTTCTTC. Residues: CASSLFGGGASNEQFF.

This clonotype was found a few times. The gene calls are TRBV5-4 and TRBJ2-5; 9 nucleotides agree with TRBD1. This CDR3 is 14 amino acids long. Germline V gene sequence: CDR1 SGHNT, CDR2 YYREEE (reference sequence). J gave up 5 bases and V 2 bases, and 4 bases lay outside the gene matches. The CDR3 nucleotides are TGTGCCAGCAGCTTACAGGGGGCCGAGGAGACCCAGTACTTC. This codes for CASSLQGAEETQYF. Variable domain in full (rest from reference TRBV5-4 and TRBJ2-5): ETGVTQSPTHLIKTRGQQVTLRCSSQSGHNTVSWYQQALGQGPQFIFQYYREEENGRGNFPPRFSGLQFPNYSSELNVNALELDDSALYLCASSLQGAEETQYFGPGTRLLVL.

The table lists this clonotype with a few counts. J is TRBJ1-5 and V is TRBV28, with D unresolved. CDR1 is MDHEN, CDR2 SYDVKM, per germline. V lost 4 bases and J 0 bases, leaving 16 bases between the germline ends. The length of the CDR3 is 17 residues. The CDR3 loop is CASSSPGRSYSNQPQHF. The CDR3 DNA is TGTGCCAGCAGTTCCCCGGGGAGGAGCTATAGCAATCAGCCCCAGCATTTT.

The chain combines TRBV4-1 with TRBJ1-1; D remains ambiguous. This CDR3 region has 13 residues. CDR1 is MGHRA and CDR2 is YSYEKL in the germline V gene. Trimming took off 0 bases at V and 6 bases at J, with 8 bases between the two ends. The CDR3 DNA is TGCGCCAGCAGCCAAGAATCGCGGGCTGAAGCTTTCTTT. Protein: CASSQESRAEAFF.

This clonotype was seen only a few times. The chain has TRBV20-1 and TRBJ2-5, with 8 bases identical to TRBD1. The junction had 13 bases not matched to a gene; V was cut back by 4 bases and J by 0 bases. The CDR3 extends over 17 amino acids. Germline loops: CDR1 DFQATT, CDR2 SNEGSKA (reference sequence). CDR3 DNA sequence: TGCAGTGCTATAGGACAGGGAAGTGGGCGGCACCAAGAGACCCAGTACTTC. Translated: CSAIGQGSGRHQETQYF.

This sequence joins TRBV27 and TRBJ2-1; 14 bases align to TRBD2. J was trimmed by 9 bases and V by 4 bases; bases with no gene match: 5. The CDR3 totals 15 residues. Germline assignment: CDR1 MNHEY and CDR2 SMNVEV (reference sequence). CDR3 residues: CASSSGLAGAGEQFF. CDR3 bases: TGTGCCAGCAGTTCGGGACTAGCGGGGGCGGGTGAGCAGTTCTTC.

This clonotype was detected ten times or more. The V call is TRBV7-2, the J call TRBJ2-7, with 11 bases fitting TRBD2. V shed 3 bases, J shed 2 bases, and the junction held 6 bases outside the gene matches. The CDR3 runs to 16 residues. Germline V gene lookup returns CDR1 SGHTA and CDR2 FQGNSA. CDR3 DNA: TGTGCCAGCAGCTTGACTAGCGGGGTTGCCGCCTACGAGCAGTACTTC. This codes for CASSLTSGVAAYEQYF.

This clonotype was observed at least ten times. The chain is built from TRBV6-2 or TRBV6-3 and TRBJ2-3, with 8 bases identical to TRBD2. The CDR3 totals 15 residues. Germline values: CDR1 MNHEY, CDR2 SVGEGT. With V trimmed by 3 bases and J by 4 bases, 6 bases remained unmatched. The CDR3 DNA reads as TGTGCCAGCAGTTATCGGGGGGGCGGGGCAGATACGCAGTATTTT. Encoded protein: CASSYRGGGADTQYF.

This clonotype was recorded many times. Sequence at one end of the junction differs from germline and may be a read error. This chain uses TRBV2 with TRBJ1-6; D unresolved. The CDR3 spans 15 residues. Per germline, CDR1 SNHLY and CDR2 FYNNEI. The CDR3 region is CASSEEGLRDSPLHF. Here the CDR3 DNA reads TGTGCCAGCAGCGAAGAAGGGCTCCGCGATTCACCCCTCCACTTT.

The J gene is TRBJ1-2, the V gene TRBV7-2, with 9 bases lining up with TRBD1. This CDR3 has 17 amino acids. The V and J ends lost 5 bases and 3 bases, in that order; junction bases with no gene match: 13. Germline assignment: CDR1 SGHTA and CDR2 FQGNSA. The CDR3, as DNA: TGTGCCAGCAGCCTAAACTCTAACAGGGGGCGCGACTATGGCTACACCTTC. It codes for CASSLNSNRGRDYGYTF. Supplemented by reference TRBV7-2 and TRBJ1-2, the full variable domain reads GAGVSQSPSNKVTEKGKDVELRCDPISGHTALYWYRQSLGQGLEFLIYFQGNSAPDKSGLPSDRFSAERTGGSVSTLTIQRTQQEDSAVYLCASSLNSNRGRDYGYTFGSGTRLTVV.

This clonotype was observed many times. The gene calls are TRBV28 and TRBJ1-2; maybe TRBD1 (5 bases). CDR1 and CDR2 from the germline V gene are MDHEN and SYDVKM. Trimming took 3 bases from V and 5 from J, leaving 7 bases between them. The CDR3 extends over 12 amino acids. The CDR3, as DNA: TGTGCCAGCAGTTTGAGGGGTTATGGCTACACCTTC. It yields the protein CASSLRGYGYTF.

The chain uses TRBV20-1 and TRBJ2-3; 13 bases match TRBD2. J was trimmed by 2 bases and V by 5 bases; bases with no gene match: 16. CDR1 is DFQATT, CDR2 SNEGSKA, per germline (reference sequence). There are 19 residues in the CDR3. The CDR3 DNA is TGCAGTGCTTTCTCGACTAGCGGGGGGTCCTTATCCCTCACAGATACGCAGTATTTT. This sequence encodes CSAFSTSGGSLSLTDTQYF.

The chain couples TRBV5-1 to TRBJ2-1; TRBD2 agrees at 11 bases. Per germline, CDR1 SGHRS and CDR2 YFSETQ. Losses at the gene ends were 4 bases for V and 8 bases for J; bases not matched to a gene: 8. This CDR3 is built from 15 residues. The CDR3 protein is CASSKGTSGYDEQFF. CDR3 bases: TGCGCCAGCAGCAAAGGGACTAGCGGTTATGATGAGCAGTTCTTC.

This clonotype was seen at least ten times. The genes are TRBV28 and TRBJ1-1; 8 bases match TRBD1. Germline lookup yields CDR1 MDHEN and CDR2 SYDVKM. The CDR3 consists of 15 residues. V lost 2 bases and J lost 10; bases outside the gene matches: 12. The CDR3, as DNA: TGTGCCAGCAGTTTACACAGGGGGGCCCTCACAGGAGCTTTCTTT. Its protein is CASSLHRGALTGAFF. Using reference TRBV28 and TRBJ1-1 for the parts outside the CDR3, the full variable domain is DVKVTQSSRYLVKRTGEKVFLECVQDMDHENMFWYRQDPGLGLRLIYFSYDVKMKEKGDIPEGYSVSREKKERFSLILESASTNQTSMYLCASSLHRGALTGAFFGQGTRLTVV.

This clonotype came up a few times. The chain combines TRBV5-6 with TRBJ2-1; tentatively, D is TRBD1 or TRBD2 (5 bases each). The CDR3 length is 15 residues. The V end was cut by 1 base, the J end by 1 base, with 9 bases between. Looked up from germline, CDR1 is SGHDT and CDR2 is YYEEEE. The CDR3 loop is CASSLNGASYNEQFF. CDR3 sequence (DNA): TGTGCCAGCAGCTTGAACGGGGCTTCCTACAATGAGCAGTTCTTC.

The chain carries TRBV7-9 and TRBJ2-3, with 11 bases fitting TRBD2. Losses at the gene ends were 6 bases for V and 2 bases for J; bases not matched to a gene: 7. CDR3 length equals 16 residues. The germline V gene encodes CDR1 SEHNR and CDR2 FQNEAQ (reference sequence). CDR3 region: CASSSPTSGDTDTQYF. The CDR3, as DNA: TGTGCCAGCAGTTCTCCGACTAGCGGGGACACAGATACGCAGTATTTT.